This is a list of T cell receptor beta chains from one sample in a study of CD8+ T cells in alopecia areata. The table came from immunoSEQ multiplex PCR; TCRdb's copy has only in-frame clones and leaves some out. Among about 140,000 clones listed, 85% to 90% were seen once. Sequenced material: CD8+ T cells sorted from blood, taken at week 4, from a patient treated with tofacitinib. The receptors stem from a human donor with alopecia areata. The CDR3 runs from the conserved cysteine through the conserved F or W. A clone size is listed for some rows: how often the clone was seen (once, few, many), or a class if it is expanded.

>TRBV6-5|-|TRBJ1-2
CASRGTANYGYTF
>TRBV29-1|-|TRBJ1-1
CSVERDRVEGNTEAFF
>TRBV13|-|TRBJ2-7
CASSLGRTSTYEQYF
>TRBV7-8|once|TRBJ2-1
CASSFGLAGGFEQFF
>TRBV29-1|-|TRBJ2-1
CSASGQGLHEQFF
>TRBV27|-|TRBJ2-3
CAIALTGGSTDTQYF
>TRBV18|-|TRBJ2-3
CASSPHWDGAYTQYF
>TRBV4-1|-|TRBJ2-1
CASSQVAGEQFF
>TRBV29-1|-|TRBJ2-7
CSVLASYEQYF
>TRBV20-1|-|TRBJ2-3
CSAFRADTQYF
>TRBV5-1|-|TRBJ2-2
CASSPLTGGDTGELFF
>TRBV29-1|-|TRBJ2-7
CSVAGTSGRNEQYF
>TRBV10-3|-|TRBJ2-5
CAISESAAQETQYF
>TRBV23-1|-|TRBJ2-7
CASSPRDSTYEQYF
>TRBV4-1|-|TRBJ2-1
CASSQVLANHNEQFF
>TRBV5-4|-|TRBJ2-1
CASSLGAADLNEQFF